The T cell receptor (beta chain) described here comes from a study of Ad26.COV2.S vaccination and SARS-CoV-2 variants. Study information: As a participant in COV1001, the donor was in the Ad26.COV2.S trial arm.

General study findings and limits: Placebo recipients trailed vaccine recipients in spike-specific TCR breadth.

The treatment: roughly 20 received Ad26.COV2.S at low or high dose, single or two shots; several received placebo; per-sample allocation not given. The study sampled participants on day 63 after the first vaccine or placebo injection. Recruitment in Boston yielded a donor of adult age, 18-55 years. Repertoires were generated with immunoSEQ multiplex PCR, while TCRdb's copy carries only in-frame clones and drops some. The table records approximately 300,000 clones, 85% to 90% of them present only once. The germline V gene encodes CDR1 LNHDA and CDR2 SQIVND (reference sequence). This CDR3 region has 15 residues. Trimming at V came to 0 bases and at J to 5 bases, leaving 1 base not matched to a gene. A note on this clone: The antigen is not known.

This TCR was recovered from a person aged 18-60 years who received the Ad26.COV2.S COVID-19 vaccine or a placebo. The specimen comprised peripheral blood, sampled in a trial of Ad26.COV2.S vaccine versus placebo. This chain uses TRBV19 with TRBJ1-5, with 10 bases matching TRBD1. The CDR3: CASSIEGTGDQPQHF. CDR3 DNA sequence: TGTGCCAGTAGTATAGAAGGGACAGGGGATCAGCCCCAGCATTTT. The entire variable domain, with the rest obtained from reference TRBV19 and TRBJ1-5, is as follows: DGGITQSPKYLFRKEGQNVTLSCEQNLNHDAMYWYRQDPGQGLRLIYYSQIVNDFQKGDIAEGYSVSREKKESFPLTVTSAQKNPTAFYLCASSIEGTGDQPQHFGDGTRLSIL.